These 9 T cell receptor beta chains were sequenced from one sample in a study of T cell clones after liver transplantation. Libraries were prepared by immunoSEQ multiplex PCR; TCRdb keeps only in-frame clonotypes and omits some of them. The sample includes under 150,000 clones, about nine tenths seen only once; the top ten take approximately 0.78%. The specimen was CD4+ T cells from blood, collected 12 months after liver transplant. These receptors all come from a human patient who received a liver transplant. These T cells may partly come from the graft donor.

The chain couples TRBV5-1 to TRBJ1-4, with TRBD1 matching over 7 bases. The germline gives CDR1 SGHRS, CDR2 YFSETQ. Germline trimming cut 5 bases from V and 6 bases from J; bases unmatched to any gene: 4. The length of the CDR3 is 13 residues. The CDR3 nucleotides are TGCGCCAGCAGACGGGACAGTCATGAAAAACTGTTTTTT. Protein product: CASRRDSHEKLFF.

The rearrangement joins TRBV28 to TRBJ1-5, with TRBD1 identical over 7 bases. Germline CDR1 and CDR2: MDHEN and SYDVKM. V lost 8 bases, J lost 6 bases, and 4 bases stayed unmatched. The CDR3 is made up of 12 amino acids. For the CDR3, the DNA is TGTGCCAGCTTCAGGGGGTCTCAGCCCCAGCATTTT. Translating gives CASFRGSQPQHF.

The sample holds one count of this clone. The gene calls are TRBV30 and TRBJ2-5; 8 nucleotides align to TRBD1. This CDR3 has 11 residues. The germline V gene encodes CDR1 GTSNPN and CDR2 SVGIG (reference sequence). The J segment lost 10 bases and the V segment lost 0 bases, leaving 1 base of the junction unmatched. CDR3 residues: CAWSVTGVQYF. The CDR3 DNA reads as TGTGCCTGGAGTGTGACAGGGGTCCAGTACTTC.

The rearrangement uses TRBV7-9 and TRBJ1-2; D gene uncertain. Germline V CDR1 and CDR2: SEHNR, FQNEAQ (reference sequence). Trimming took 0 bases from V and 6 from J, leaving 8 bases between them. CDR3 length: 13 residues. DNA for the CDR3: TGTGCCAGCAGCTTAGCCAGAAGCGATGGCTACACCTTC. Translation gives CASSLARSDGYTF.

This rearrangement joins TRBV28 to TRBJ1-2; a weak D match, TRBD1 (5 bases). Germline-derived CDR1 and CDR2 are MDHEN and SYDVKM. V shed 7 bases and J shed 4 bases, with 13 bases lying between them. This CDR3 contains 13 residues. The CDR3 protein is CASTGAVIYGYTF. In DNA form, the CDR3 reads TGTGCCAGCACCGGGGCCGTTATCTATGGCTACACCTTC.

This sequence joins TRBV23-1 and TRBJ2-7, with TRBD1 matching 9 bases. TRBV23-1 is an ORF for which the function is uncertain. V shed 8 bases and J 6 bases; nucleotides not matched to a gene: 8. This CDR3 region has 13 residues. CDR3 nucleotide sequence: TGCGCCAGCGTCCGGGACAGGGTCTGCGAGCAGTACTTC. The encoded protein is CASVRDRVCEQYF.

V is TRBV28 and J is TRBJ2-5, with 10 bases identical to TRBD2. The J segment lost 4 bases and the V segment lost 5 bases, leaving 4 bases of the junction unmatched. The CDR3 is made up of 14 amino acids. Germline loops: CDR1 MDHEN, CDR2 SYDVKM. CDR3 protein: CASSEPSGGETQYF. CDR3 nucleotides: TGTGCCAGCAGTGAACCTAGCGGGGGAGAGACCCAGTACTTC.

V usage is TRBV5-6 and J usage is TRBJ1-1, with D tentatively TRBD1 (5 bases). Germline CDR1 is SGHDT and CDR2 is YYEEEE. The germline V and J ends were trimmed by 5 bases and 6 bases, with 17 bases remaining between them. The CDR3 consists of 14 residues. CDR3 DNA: TGTGCCAGCAGTCCCCCCCACAGGTGGCCTGAAGCTTTCTTT. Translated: CASSPPHRWPEAFF.

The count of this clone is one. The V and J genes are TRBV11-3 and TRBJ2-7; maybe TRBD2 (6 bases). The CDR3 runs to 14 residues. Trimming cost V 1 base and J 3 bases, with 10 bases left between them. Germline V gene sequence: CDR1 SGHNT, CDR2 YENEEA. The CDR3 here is CASSLAIGGYEQYF. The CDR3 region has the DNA TGTGCCAGCAGCTTAGCTATCGGGGGCTACGAGCAGTACTTC.